These 21 T cell receptor beta chains came from one sample sequenced in a study of T cell responses to AZD1222 COVID-19 vaccine. The protocol was immunoSEQ multiplex PCR, while the TCRdb copy is restricted to in-frame clones and leaves out a portion. The data hold roughly 120,000 clones, with roughly nine tenths observed a single time. The sample in question was peripheral blood, obtained on day 0 of AZD1222 vaccination. These receptors originate from an adult in good health.

The chain combines TRBV7-3 with TRBJ2-5; unclear D gene. The germline V gene has CDR1 SGHTA and CDR2 FQGTGA. The CDR3 loop spans 13 amino acids. Trimming shortened V by 5 bases and J by 3 bases, and 10 bases separated the two germline ends. CDR3 sequence (DNA): TGTGCCAGCAGCCCAGACACCGAAGAGACCCAGTACTTC. It is translated as CASSPDTEETQYF.

This rearrangement joins TRBV6-5 to TRBJ1-6, with 7 nucleotides matching TRBD1. The germline CDR1 and CDR2 sequences are MNHEY and SVGAGI. V trimming: 4 bases; J trimming: 9 bases; junction bases outside the gene matches: 6. This CDR3 is 14 amino acids long. The chain's CDR3 is CASSSGTEASPLHF. The CDR3 bases are TGTGCCAGCAGTTCCGGGACAGAGGCTTCACCCCTCCACTTT.

This clone has more than one count but fewer than ten. CDR3 region: CASRPRAGNNQPQHF. CDR3 in DNA: TGCGCCAGCAGGCCCCGGGCGGGGAACAATCAGCCCCAGCATTTT. The gene calls are TRBV4-1 and TRBJ1-5, with D hard to call. Trimming left V 6 bases short and J 3 bases short, with 15 bases between. Germline V gene sequence: CDR1 MGHRA, CDR2 YSYEKL. The CDR3 is 15 residues long.

This clone has only a few counts. This chain uses TRBV7-8 with TRBJ2-7; D not resolved. Germline V lookup: CDR1 SGHVS, CDR2 FQNEAQ. This CDR3 is built from 13 residues. Trimming shortened V by 5 bases and J by 5 bases, and 13 bases separated the two germline ends. CDR3 protein: CASSPLRVDEQYF. The CDR3 DNA reads as TGTGCCAGCAGCCCCCTAAGAGTGGACGAGCAGTACTTC.

The rearrangement uses TRBV5-1 and TRBJ2-1; 8 nucleotides line up with TRBD2. The junction had 9 bases not matched to a gene; V was cut back by 3 bases and J by 10 bases. Germline lookup yields CDR1 SGHRS and CDR2 YFSETQ. CDR3 size: 14 residues. CDR3 protein: CASSSGLAGREQFF. The CDR3 nucleotides are TGCGCCAGCAGCTCCGGACTAGCAGGTCGGGAGCAGTTCTTC.

This chain uses TRBV12-3 or TRBV12-4 with TRBJ1-5, with D perhaps TRBD1 (5 bases). This CDR3 region has 13 residues. V was clipped by 3 bases and J by 6 bases, with 9 bases between them. The DNA of the CDR3 is TGTGCCAGCAGTTTTCGGGGGACTCAGCCCCAGCATTTT. This gives the protein CASSFRGTQPQHF.

The chain carries TRBV2 and TRBJ1-2; D is possibly TRBD1 (6 bases). This CDR3 spans 13 amino acids. The V gene lost 4 bases and the J gene lost 8 bases, with 14 bases spanning the gap. Germline CDR1 and CDR2: SNHLY and FYNNEI. CDR3 protein: CASSAIQGGGYTF. DNA of the CDR3: TGTGCCAGCAGTGCCATACAGGGTGGGGGCTACACCTTC. Drawing the rest from reference TRBV2 and TRBJ1-2, the complete variable domain is EPEVTQTPSHQVTQMGQEVILRCVPISNHLYFYWYRQILGQKVEFLVSFYNNEISEKSEIFDDQFSVERPDGSNFTLKIRSTKLEDSAMYFCASSAIQGGGYTFGSGTRLTVV.

The chain carries TRBV21-1 and TRBJ1-2. TRBV21-1 is labeled a pseudogene. The CDR3 is 13 amino acids. The CDR3 is CATPVRVNYGYTF. For the CDR3, the DNA is TGTGCCACCCCTGTTAGGGTTAACTATGGCTACACCTTC.

This clone has a single count. This chain uses TRBV30 with TRBJ1-4, with 8 nucleotides matching TRBD1. The germline CDR1 and CDR2 sequences are GTSNPN and SVGIG (reference sequence). The junction had 12 bases not matched to a gene; V was cut back by 7 bases and J by 8 bases. The CDR3 has 14 residues. The CDR3 loop is CASQGAGYWEKLFF. CDR3 DNA: TGTGCCTCTCAGGGGGCGGGTTATTGGGAAAAACTGTTTTTT.

The rearrangement joins TRBV3-1 (or the pseudogene TRBV3-2) to TRBJ2-1; tentatively, D is TRBD2 (5 bases). CDR1 and CDR2 from the germline V gene are LGHDT and YNNKEL (reference sequence). This CDR3 is built from 14 residues. V lost 4 bases and J lost 8, with 15 bases in between. The CDR3 is CASSRGSSGYEQFF. The CDR3 DNA reads TGTGCCAGCAGCCGAGGGTCCAGCGGCTATGAGCAGTTCTTC.

This chain links TRBV27 with TRBJ2-5; 13 bases fit TRBD2. The ends lost 6 bases at V and 3 bases at J; junction bases unmatched: 10. Per germline, CDR1 MNHEY and CDR2 SMNVEV (reference sequence). CDR3 length: 17 residues. This CDR3 is CASSYLSTSGGKETQYF. The CDR3 bases are TGTGCCAGCAGCTACCTATCGACTAGCGGGGGGAAAGAGACCCAGTACTTC.

The rearrangement links TRBV28 to TRBJ2-1; 9 bases match TRBD2. Germline assignment: CDR1 MDHEN and CDR2 SYDVKM. The CDR3 covers 18 residues. Germline trimming cut 3 bases from V and 7 bases from J; bases unmatched to any gene: 16. The CDR3 nucleotides read TGTGCCAGCAGTTTTCCCTCGAAAAGCGGGGGGCCCCTGAATGAGCAGTTCTTC. Its translation: CASSFPSKSGGPLNEQFF. The variable domain in full, completed from reference TRBV28 and TRBJ2-1, reads DVKVTQSSRYLVKRTGEKVFLECVQDMDHENMFWYRQDPGLGLRLIYFSYDVKMKEKGDIPEGYSVSREKKERFSLILESASTNQTSMYLCASSFPSKSGGPLNEQFFGPGTRLTVL.

The chain uses TRBV7-2 and TRBJ1-2; tentative D call: TRBD1 (6 bases). Germline loops: CDR1 SGHTA, CDR2 FQGNSA. Trimming removed 0 bases from V and 4 bases from J, with 15 bases in between. The CDR3 runs to 16 residues. For the CDR3, the DNA is TGTGCCAGCAGCTTAGCGGTGGGGGCGGAGATCTATGGCTACACCTTC. Encoded protein: CASSLAVGAEIYGYTF.

CDR3 in amino acids: CASSLIDFQETQYF. The CDR3 DNA sequence: TGTGCCAGCAGTTTAATTGACTTCCAAGAGACCCAGTACTTC. This chain links TRBV28 with TRBJ2-5; no definite D call. Per the germline V gene, CDR1 is MDHEN and CDR2 is SYDVKM. V lost 2 bases and J 1 base, leaving 8 bases between the germline ends. This CDR3 comprises 14 residues.

V gene TRBV27 combines with J gene TRBJ2-2; D remains unclear. The CDR3 is 12 amino acids. Trimming cost V 6 bases and J 6 bases, with 8 bases left between them. CDR1 and CDR2 from the germline V gene are MNHEY and SMNVEV (reference sequence). The CDR3 DNA sequence: TGTGCCAGCAGGCCACGCCCCGGGGAGCTGTTTTTT. This gives the protein CASRPRPGELFF.

The rearrangement links TRBV20-1 to TRBJ1-5; no definite D call. Trimming left V 6 bases short and J 6 bases short, with 12 bases between. The CDR3 contains 12 residues. CDR1 and CDR2 from the germline V gene are DFQATT and SNEGSKA (reference sequence). The CDR3 DNA is TGCAGTGCAAGTGGAACCCCTCAGCCCCAGCATTTT. It yields the protein CSASGTPQPQHF.

The rearrangement uses TRBV6-6 and TRBJ2-3, with D possibly TRBD2 on 6 matching bases. Germline-derived CDR1 and CDR2 are MNHNY and SVGAGI (reference sequence). Deletions cut 5 bases from V and 3 bases from J, with 6 bases between. CDR3 length equals 12 residues. The CDR3: CASSGGTDTQYF. DNA for the CDR3: TGTGCCAGCAGTGGGGGGACAGATACGCAGTATTTT.

Note on this clone: A read error may account for a junction end that differs from germline. Here the CDR3 reads CASSSEPTGGGGNTIYF. CDR3 coding DNA: TGTGCTAGCAGCTCAGAGCCGACAGGGGGCGGTGGAAACACCATATATTTT. The rearrangement links TRBV7-7 to TRBJ1-3; TRBD1 aligns across 10 bases. Germline V gene lookup returns CDR1 SSHAT and CDR2 FNYEAQ (reference sequence). The CDR3 runs 17 residues.

This chain connects TRBV4-2 to TRBJ1-3; tentatively, D is TRBD1 (5 bases). The CDR3 runs 16 residues. V shed 1 base and J shed 4 bases, with 14 bases lying between them. CDR1 is LGHNA, CDR2 YNFKEQ, per germline. CDR3 bases: TGTGCCAGCAGCCAAGCCCCGACAGTAGGGGGAAACACCATATATTTT. It translates to CASSQAPTVGGNTIYF.

The chain is built from TRBV5-1 and TRBJ2-7, with 12 nucleotides matching TRBD2. The germline gives CDR1 SGHRS, CDR2 YFSETQ. The CDR3 covers 15 residues. With 0 bases clipped from V and 7 bases from J, the junction kept 5 bases outside the gene matches. The DNA of the CDR3 is TGCGCCAGCAGCTTGGAGGCTAGCGGGGGGGTGGAGCAGTACTTC. It encodes CASSLEASGGVEQYF.

Details on this clone: The junction departs from the called germline gene at one end, perhaps through a read error. V gene TRBV28 combines with J gene TRBJ2-6; D is unresolved. CDR1 MDHEN and CDR2 SYDVKM come from the germline V gene. The CDR3 length is 14 residues. CDR3 sequence: CASNRALRANVLTF. Written as DNA, the CDR3 is TGTGCCAGCAATCGGGCCCTTAGGGCTAACGTCCTGACTTTC.